This TCR beta chain was captured by sequencing in a study of human T cells and chemical hapten exposure. Study information: 0.01% DPC was applied to the upper back in patch tests, which were read at 6 days. Patients, a majority of them female, were diagnosed with alopecia areata, totalis or universalis. Study results and caveats: With patch test score, the counts of PT1 expanded TCRs showed a positive correlation.

Germline V gives CDR1 SGHVS, CDR2 FQNEAQ. V lost 5 bases and J 4 bases, leaving 20 bases between the germline ends. The CDR3 runs to 16 residues. This clonotype was seen at least ten times. Its cognate antigen is unknown. Time point specified: patch test 2, 6 weeks after DPC sensitization. As for treatment: therapeutic diphenylcyclopropenone sensitization with weekly scalp DPC. Blood sampling preceded each patch test application. MiXCR, run by TCRdb on the RACE reads, gives a single entry per CDR3 protein. The sample holds some 79,000 distinct CDR3 sequences, about 9.4% seen once. The material was whole blood, obtained in connection with sensitization to the hapten diphenylcyclopropenone (DPC). The V call is TRBV7-8, the J call TRBJ2-5, with D perhaps TRBD1 or TRBD2 (7 bases each). The source is a woman aged 50 to 65 with alopecia areata. Some clones in this sample may be carry-over from other donors' samples. CDR3 sequence: CASSLGGGGEVETQYF. The CDR3, as DNA: TGTGCCAGCAGCCTTGGGGGAGGGGGCGAAGTAGAGACCCAGTACTTC. The entire variable domain, with the rest obtained from reference TRBV7-8 and TRBJ2-5, is as follows: GAGVSQSPRYKVAKRGQDVALRCDPISGHVSLFWYQQALGQGPEFLTYFQNEAQLDKSGLPSDRFFAERPEGSVSTLKIQRTQQEDSAVYLCASSLGGGGEVETQYFGPGTRLLVL.